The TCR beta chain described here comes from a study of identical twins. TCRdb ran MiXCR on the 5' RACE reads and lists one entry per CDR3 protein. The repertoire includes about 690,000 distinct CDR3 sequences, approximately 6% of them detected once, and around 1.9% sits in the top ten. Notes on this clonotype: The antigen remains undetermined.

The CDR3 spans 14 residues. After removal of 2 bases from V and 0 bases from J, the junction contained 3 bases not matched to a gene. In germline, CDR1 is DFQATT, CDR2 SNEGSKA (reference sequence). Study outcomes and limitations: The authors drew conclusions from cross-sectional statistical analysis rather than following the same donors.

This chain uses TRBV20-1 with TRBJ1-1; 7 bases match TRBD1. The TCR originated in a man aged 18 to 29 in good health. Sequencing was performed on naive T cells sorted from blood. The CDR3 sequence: CSARWTGLNTEAFF. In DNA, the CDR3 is TGCAGTGCTAGATGGACAGGCTTGAACACTGAAGCTTTCTTT.